Shown below are 24 T cell receptor beta chains from a single sample sequenced in a study of blood T cell repertoires in COVID-19. Assay used: immunoSEQ multiplex PCR; TCRdb lists only in-frame clones, some missing. The sample consists of under 200,000 clones, approximately 83% of them appearing once. The sequenced sample was peripheral blood. The receptors were sampled from a woman aged 55-69 years with acute or convalescent COVID-19.

This chain uses TRBV5-5 with TRBJ1-1, with TRBD1 matching 8 bases. The germline V gene encodes CDR1 SGHKS and CDR2 YYEKEE (reference sequence). V dropped 5 bases and J dropped 4; count of bases not matched to a gene: 10. The CDR3 totals 15 residues. CDR3 nucleotides: TGTGCCAGCAGTCCGGCAGGGGGCTTTAGCACTGAAGCTTTCTTT. The encoded protein is CASSPAGGFSTEAFF.

The J gene is TRBJ1-5, the V gene TRBV15; 8 positions agree with TRBD1. With 1 base clipped from V and 6 bases from J, the junction kept 2 bases outside the gene matches. The V gene's germline CDR1 is LNHNV and CDR2 YYDKDF (reference sequence). The CDR3 covers 14 residues. Written as DNA, the CDR3 is TGTGCCACCAGCAGAGGGACAGGGACTCAGCCCCAGCATTTT. It translates to CATSRGTGTQPQHF.

This clone showed up just once. The chain recombines TRBV18 with TRBJ1-5; D is possibly TRBD1 (6 bases). V lost 5 bases and J lost 0, with 11 bases in between. This CDR3 comprises 15 residues. From germline, CDR1 is KGHSH and CDR2 LQKENI. The CDR3 spells CASSWDTNSNQPQHF. The CDR3 DNA sequence: TGTGCCAGCTCATGGGACACTAATAGCAATCAGCCCCAGCATTTT.

This clone was seen once. The chain carries TRBV7-2 and TRBJ1-6, with D perhaps TRBD1 (5 bases). Trimming removed 10 bases at V and 8 bases at J, with 18 bases between. Germline values: CDR1 SGHTA, CDR2 FQGNSA. CDR3 length: 14 residues. CDR3 sequence: CATSRVGRDSPLHF. The DNA of the CDR3 is TGTGCCACCTCCAGAGTGGGCAGGGATTCACCCCTCCACTTT.

This clone was detected only a few times. The chain carries TRBV9 and TRBJ2-2; 8 positions match TRBD1. With V trimmed by 4 bases and J by 0 bases, 17 bases remained unmatched. CDR1 is SGDLS, CDR2 YYNGEE, per germline. This CDR3 region has 20 residues. This CDR3 is CASSSRDRTKIPPNTGELFF. The CDR3 DNA reads as TGTGCCAGCAGCTCCCGGGACAGGACCAAAATCCCCCCGAACACCGGGGAGCTGTTTTTT.

This chain connects TRBV9 to TRBJ1-2, with D uncertain. The germline V gene encodes CDR1 SGDLS and CDR2 YYNGEE. The CDR3 has 11 amino acids. V dropped 4 bases and J dropped 10 bases, with 11 bases sitting between them. CDR3 in DNA: TGTGCCAGCAGCTCCGGGGTCGACTACACCTTC. Amino acids: CASSSGVDYTF.

The gene calls are TRBV7-6 and TRBJ2-1, with a weak D call TRBD2 (6 bases). Trimming took off 1 base at V and 8 bases at J, with 18 bases between the two ends. There are 16 residues in the CDR3. Germline CDR1 reads SGHVS; CDR2 reads FNYEAQ. CDR3 amino acids: CASSLEVGGRSDEQFF. CDR3 nucleotides: TGTGCCAGCAGCTTAGAGGTAGGAGGGCGGTCGGATGAGCAGTTCTTC.

The chain is built from TRBV6-4 and TRBJ1-1; D is possibly TRBD1 (6 bases). The germline V gene has CDR1 MRHNA and CDR2 SNTAGT. V lost 5 bases to trimming and J lost 7 bases, with 14 bases between them. This CDR3 spans 13 amino acids. CDR3 amino acids: CASSQLLGGEAFF. The CDR3 DNA reads as TGTGCCAGCAGTCAATTGTTAGGGGGTGAAGCTTTCTTT.

This clone was seen once. V gene TRBV6-5 combines with J gene TRBJ1-5, with TRBD1 identical over 8 bases. The CDR3 contains 14 residues. Germline V gene lookup returns CDR1 MNHEY and CDR2 SVGAGI. The ends lost 6 bases at V and 7 bases at J; junction bases unmatched: 8. Here the CDR3 reads CASSRETGVQPQHF. In nucleotides, the CDR3 is TGTGCCAGCAGCCGCGAGACAGGGGTCCAGCCCCAGCATTTT.

The rearrangement uses TRBV7-6 and TRBJ1-2; D not certain. Trimming cost V 1 base and J 4 bases, with 7 bases left between them. The V gene's germline CDR1 is SGHVS and CDR2 FNYEAQ. The CDR3 extends over 13 amino acids. CDR3 in amino acids: CASSLVQSYGYTF. CDR3 nucleotides: TGTGCCAGCAGCTTAGTTCAGTCCTATGGCTACACCTTC.

The V gene is TRBV5-5, the J gene TRBJ2-5; 10 bases agree with TRBD1. The germline CDR1 and CDR2 sequences are SGHKS and YYEKEE (reference sequence). With 3 bases clipped from V and 4 bases from J, the junction kept 3 bases outside the gene matches. CDR3 size: 14 residues. The DNA of the CDR3 is TGTGCCAGCAGCTGGGGGGACAGGGGAGAGACCCAGTACTTC. Its protein product is CASSWGDRGETQYF.

V usage is TRBV5-1 and J usage is TRBJ2-7; TRBD1 might be the D (6 bases). Germline assignment: CDR1 SGHRS and CDR2 YFSETQ. The ends were cut back, 7 bases at V and 0 bases at J, with 11 bases in the middle. The CDR3 spans 13 residues. The CDR3 loop reads CASSQGTSYEQYF. The CDR3, as DNA: TGCGCCAGCTCCCAGGGGACCTCCTACGAGCAGTACTTC.

The gene calls are TRBV27 and TRBJ1-6; 10 nucleotides agree with TRBD1. V trimming: 5 bases; J trimming: 10 bases; junction bases outside the gene matches: 5. The CDR3 loop spans 14 amino acids. From germline, CDR1 is MNHEY and CDR2 SMNVEV (reference sequence). DNA for the CDR3: TGTGCCAGCAGTCGGGACAGGGGATCCTCACCCCTCCACTTT. This gives the protein CASSRDRGSSPLHF.

This clone has just a few counts. This sequence joins TRBV28 and TRBJ2-7; possibly TRBD1 for D (6 bases). The CDR3 spans 14 residues. Trimming removed 7 bases at V and 0 bases at J, with 13 bases between. CDR1 and CDR2 (germline): MDHEN, SYDVKM. The chain's CDR3 is CASNLRGPSYEQYF. CDR3 DNA: TGTGCCAGCAACCTCAGGGGACCCTCCTACGAGCAGTACTTC.

V and J are TRBV6-5 and TRBJ2-5; 9 bases match TRBD1. Trimming at V came to 6 bases and at J to 5 bases, leaving 10 bases not matched to a gene. Germline CDR1 MNHEY, CDR2 SVGAGI. CDR3 size: 15 residues. CDR3 coding DNA: TGTGCCAGCAGCCGACAGGGGGAGGGTTGGGAGACCCAGTACTTC. Amino acid sequence: CASSRQGEGWETQYF.

The sample holds a few counts of this clone. V is TRBV7-2 and J is TRBJ2-7, with 7 nucleotides matching TRBD1. V lost 5 bases, J lost 7 bases, and 8 bases stayed unmatched. The CDR3 runs 13 residues. Germline V lookup: CDR1 SGHTA, CDR2 FQGNSA. The DNA of the CDR3 is TGTGCCAGCAGCCCGAGGGGGCTTTCTGAGCAGTACTTC. Translation: CASSPRGLSEQYF.

This chain links TRBV4-3 with TRBJ1-6; unclear D gene. Per germline, CDR1 LGHNA and CDR2 YSLEER. The CDR3 extends over 15 amino acids. V lost 1 base and J 5 bases, leaving 9 bases between the germline ends. CDR3 sequence: CASSQGLRDNSPLHF. As DNA, the CDR3 is TGCGCCAGCAGCCAAGGGCTGAGGGATAATTCACCCCTCCACTTT.

As regards this clone: Different DNA sequences within this sample yield the same CDR3. The chain couples TRBV18 to TRBJ2-5; no definite D call. Trimming took off 3 bases at V and 2 bases at J, with 7 bases between the two ends. The germline CDR1 and CDR2 sequences are KGHSH and LQKENI. The CDR3 runs to 13 residues. CDR3 in DNA: TGTGCCAGCTCACCCGGCAGGCAAGAGACCCAGTACTTC. It encodes CASSPGRQETQYF.

The V and J genes are TRBV5-1 and TRBJ2-1; D call uncertain. The CDR3 spans 15 residues. CDR1 is SGHRS and CDR2 is YFSETQ in the germline V gene. V was clipped by 4 bases and J by 6 bases, with 17 bases between them. The CDR3 bases are TGCGCCAGCAGCCTGACTGTCCTCTCATCCAATGAGCAGTTCTTC. Translation gives CASSLTVLSSNEQFF.

V and J are TRBV27 and TRBJ2-3; 11 bases are a match to TRBD2. CDR1 and CDR2 (germline): MNHEY, SMNVEV (reference sequence). V lost 3 bases to trimming and J lost 5 bases; unmatched junction nucleotides: 1. The CDR3 has 14 amino acids. The CDR3 protein is CASSLTSGEDTQYF. CDR3 in DNA: TGTGCCAGCAGTTTGACTAGCGGGGAAGATACGCAGTATTTT.

The chain employs TRBV4-1 and TRBJ2-3; 8 bases match TRBD1. Trimming took 3 bases from V and 4 from J; bases not matched to a gene: 9. This CDR3 contains 16 residues. In germline, CDR1 is MGHRA, CDR2 YSYEKL. In nucleotides, the CDR3 is TGCGCCAGCAGCCACCTCGACAGGGGTACGTCAGATACGCAGTATTTT. Protein product: CASSHLDRGTSDTQYF.

V usage is TRBV19 and J usage is TRBJ2-3, with 8 bases identical to TRBD2. CDR1 is LNHDA, CDR2 SQIVND, per germline (reference sequence). The CDR3 is 15 residues long. Unmatched junction bases numbered 3, after V lost 1 base and J lost 3 bases. The CDR3 sequence is CASSIAGGGTDTQYF. The DNA for the CDR3 is TGTGCCAGTAGTATAGCGGGCGGGGGGACAGATACGCAGTATTTT.

V gene TRBV20-1 combines with J gene TRBJ2-7; no clear D. CDR3 length: 11 residues. Germline V lookup: CDR1 DFQATT, CDR2 SNEGSKA (reference sequence). V gave up 0 bases and J gave up 3 bases, with 3 bases separating them. The CDR3 DNA reads as TGCAGTGCTAGAGACTACTACGAGCAGTACTTC. This translates into CSARDYYEQYF.

The chain couples TRBV4-2 to TRBJ1-2; 7 nucleotides agree with TRBD1. V trimming: 4 bases; J trimming: 1 base; junction bases outside the gene matches: 6. CDR3 length equals 15 residues. Germline V gives CDR1 LGHNA, CDR2 YNFKEQ. The CDR3 is CASSPWTGLNYGYTF. DNA of the CDR3: TGTGCCAGCAGCCCCTGGACAGGCCTTAACTATGGCTACACCTTC.